This TCR beta chain stems from a study of beta chain features in type 1 diabetes. Expressed TCRB transcripts were sequenced because the entire RNA isolate underwent reverse transcription. The repertoire was sequenced with immunoSEQ multiplex PCR; TCRdb's copy has only in-frame clones and lacks some. The sample consists of 120,000 or so clones, about a sixth of them appearing once. Sorted cells reached over 95% purity in every population. Between the trimmed V and J ends, which lost 0 bases and 0 bases, there was a span of 9 bases. The CDR3 is made up of 15 amino acids. Germline loops: CDR1 SGHNT, CDR2 YYREEE (reference sequence). Overall study findings and caveats: Sequencing from cDNA could over-represent high-TCR-expressing cells. Shortening that was moderate but significant affected the TCRB CDR3s of Type 1 diabetes patients in all four CD4+ subsets.

This clone was recorded a few times. The antigen is not known. J is TRBJ1-1 and V is TRBV5-4; D uncertain. Sequenced input: central memory CD4+ T cells from blood. This clonotype was obtained from a man younger than 40 with type 1 diabetes. The CDR3 sequence is CASSLGGELNTEAFF. CDR3 DNA sequence: TGTGCCAGCAGCTTGGGGGGAGAATTGAACACTGAAGCTTTCTTT. Supplemented by reference TRBV5-4 and TRBJ1-1, the full variable domain reads ETGVTQSPTHLIKTRGQQVTLRCSSQSGHNTVSWYQQALGQGPQFIFQYYREEENGRGNFPPRFSGLQFPNYSSELNVNALELDDSALYLCASSLGGELNTEAFFGQGTRLTVV.